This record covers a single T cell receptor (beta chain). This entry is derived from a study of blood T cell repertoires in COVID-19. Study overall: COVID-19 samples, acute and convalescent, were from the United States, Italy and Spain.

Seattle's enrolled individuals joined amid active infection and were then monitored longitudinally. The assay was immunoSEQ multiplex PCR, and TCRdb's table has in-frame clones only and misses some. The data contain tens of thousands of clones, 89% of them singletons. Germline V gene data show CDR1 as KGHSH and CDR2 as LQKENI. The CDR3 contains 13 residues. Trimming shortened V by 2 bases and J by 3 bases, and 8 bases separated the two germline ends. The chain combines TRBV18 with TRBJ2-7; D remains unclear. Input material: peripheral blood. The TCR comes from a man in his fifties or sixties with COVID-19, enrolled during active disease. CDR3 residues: CASSPIGGYEQYF. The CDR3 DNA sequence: TGTGCCAGCTCACCAATAGGCGGCTACGAGCAGTACTTC.